A single T cell receptor beta chain is shown here with its context. The CDR3 has 17 residues. The V gene's germline CDR1 is PRHDT and CDR2 FYEKMQ (reference sequence). V dropped 1 base and J dropped 5; count of bases not matched to a gene: 6. Libraries were prepared by immunoSEQ multiplex PCR; TCRdb keeps only in-frame clonotypes and omits some of them. Of 150,000 or so clones in the sample, 70% to 90% were seen once. The data were taken from a study of blood T cell repertoires in COVID-19. The clonotype originates from a man aged 50 to 59 with active or convalescent COVID-19. The chain has TRBV13 and TRBJ2-5; 14 bases agree with TRBD2. The sequencing sample was made of peripheral blood. For the CDR3, the DNA is TGTGCCAGCAGCTTAGTGGGACTAGCGGGAGAAGGGGAGACCCAGTACTTC. Its protein is CASSLVGLAGEGETQYF.